One and the same sample provided the 28 T cell receptor beta chains below, sequenced in a study of metastatic and nonmetastatic thyroid tumors. Thyroid surgery was performed in patients who had received no treatment beforehand. TCRdb reprocessed the PCR reads via MiXCR. In the table there are about 16,000 clones, roughly 27% of which are singletons. The sample was adjacent normal tissue. These receptors came from a female donor with papillary thyroid cancer or a benign thyroid nodule (not recorded which). Some clones in this sample may be carry-over from other donors' samples.

Concerning this clone: An end of the junction differs from the germline gene, which may be a read error. The J gene is TRBJ2-7, the V gene TRBV11-1; a possible D gene is TRBD1 (6 bases). CDR1 is SGHAT, CDR2 FQDESV, per germline (reference sequence). The length of the CDR3 is 20 residues. CDR3 sequence reads: CASSLARPLPTGLGSYEQYF. In nucleotides, the CDR3 is TGTGCCAGCAGCCTAGCTCGTCCCCTGCCGACAGGTTTGGGCTCCTACGAGCAGTACTTC.

In this sample, this clone turned up many times. The chain joins TRBV27 to TRBJ1-2, with D maybe TRBD1 (5 bases). In germline, CDR1 is MNHEY, CDR2 SMNVEV (reference sequence). Trimming took off 6 bases at V and 0 bases at J, with 20 bases between the two ends. This CDR3 has 17 residues. The CDR3 reads CASSPTARVVANYGYTF. CDR3 DNA sequence: TGTGCCAGCAGCCCTACGGCCAGGGTAGTAGCTAACTATGGCTACACCTTC.

The CDR3 reads CASIAVGGLNTGELFF. The CDR3 nucleotides are TGCGCCAGCATCGCCGTCGGGGGGCTGAACACCGGGGAGCTGTTTTTT. The chain uses TRBV5-1 and TRBJ2-2; D perhaps matches TRBD2 (7 bases). The CDR3 loop spans 16 amino acids. CDR1 and CDR2 (germline): SGHRS, YFSETQ. The V and J ends lost 6 bases and 1 base respectively, with 16 bases between them. The whole variable domain, filled in from reference TRBV5-1 and TRBJ2-2, reads KAGVTQTPRYLIKTRGQQVTLSCSPISGHRSVSWYQQTPGQGLQFLFEYFSETQRNKGNFPGRFSGRQFSNSRSEMNVSTLELGDSALYLCASIAVGGLNTGELFFGEGSRLTVL.

The chain carries TRBV11-2 and TRBJ2-3; 12 bases are a match to TRBD2. Unmatched junction bases numbered 8, after V lost 4 bases and J lost 6 bases. This CDR3 has 16 residues. Looked up from germline, CDR1 is SGHAT and CDR2 is FQNNGV. This chain's CDR3 is CASSSASTSGSDTQYF. The CDR3 nucleotides read TGTGCCAGCAGCTCGGCGTCGACTAGCGGGAGCGATACGCAGTATTTT.

In this sample, this clone turned up a few times. For the CDR3, the DNA is TGTGCCAGCAGTCCGACAGATTCAAACTATGGCTACACCTTC. This codes for CASSPTDSNYGYTF. The chain joins TRBV28 to TRBJ1-2; a weak D match, TRBD1 (5 bases). CDR1 is MDHEN and CDR2 is SYDVKM in the germline V gene. The CDR3 covers 14 residues. V lost 5 bases and J 2 bases, leaving 12 bases between the germline ends.

Note on this clone: The same CDR3 is also encoded by other DNA sequences in this sample. The V call is TRBV20-1, the J call TRBJ2-1; a possible D gene is TRBD1 (5 bases). V gave up 3 bases and J gave up 2 bases, with 17 bases separating them. Per germline, CDR1 DFQATT and CDR2 SNEGSKA (reference sequence). This CDR3 is 16 amino acids long. The CDR3 DNA sequence: TGCAGTGCTAGGCTTGGGGCAGGGTCAACCTACAATGAGCAGTTCTTC. Encoded protein: CSARLGAGSTYNEQFF.

Judged by abundance, this clone is medium-sized. The V and J genes are TRBV4-1 and TRBJ1-3; no reliable D call. From germline, CDR1 is MGHRA and CDR2 YSYEKL. The ends were cut back, 3 bases at V and 4 bases at J, with 7 bases in the middle. The CDR3 contains 13 residues. CDR3 bases: TGCGCCAGCAGCCAGGGCGAAGGAAACACCATATATTTT. This codes for CASSQGEGNTIYF.

The chain is built from TRBV5-1 and TRBJ1-3, with a possible D match to TRBD1 (6 bases). Trimming removed 2 bases from V and 4 bases from J, with 16 bases in between. CDR1 and CDR2 from the germline V gene are SGHRS and YFSETQ. The CDR3 covers 16 residues. This chain's CDR3 is CASSFGRPGTGNTIYF. The CDR3 DNA sequence: TGCGCCAGCAGCTTCGGCAGACCTGGGACAGGAAACACCATATATTTT. Full variable domain (outside the CDR3, taken from reference TRBV5-1 and TRBJ1-3): KAGVTQTPRYLIKTRGQQVTLSCSPISGHRSVSWYQQTPGQGLQFLFEYFSETQRNKGNFPGRFSGRQFSNSRSEMNVSTLELGDSALYLCASSFGRPGTGNTIYFGEGSWLTVV.

This clone was seen just once. The V call is TRBV30, the J call TRBJ1-6; D call uncertain. Trimming removed 1 base at V and 8 bases at J, with 9 bases between. The germline V gene encodes CDR1 GTSNPN and CDR2 SVGIG (reference sequence). This CDR3 has 13 amino acids. In nucleotides, the CDR3 is TGTGCCTGGAGTGAGGGCGGTGATTCACCCCTCCACTTT. It translates to CAWSEGGDSPLHF.

The chain couples TRBV11-1 to TRBJ2-1; TRBD2 agrees at 7 bases. Germline V CDR1 and CDR2: SGHAT, FQDESV (reference sequence). The CDR3 totals 16 residues. Trimming at V came to 3 bases and at J to 6 bases, leaving 11 bases not matched to a gene. The CDR3 spells CASSFPWGGRLNEQFF. Here the CDR3 DNA reads TGTGCCAGCAGCTTCCCTTGGGGGGGTAGACTCAATGAGCAGTTCTTC.

For the CDR3, the DNA is TGCAGTGCTAGAGGGCTAGCGGGCTCTAGGGGTGAGCAGTACTTC. It yields the protein CSARGLAGSRGEQYF. The V gene is TRBV20-1, the J gene TRBJ2-7, with 8 bases matching TRBD2. With 1 base clipped from V and 7 bases from J, the junction kept 12 bases outside the gene matches. CDR1 and CDR2 (germline): DFQATT, SNEGSKA (reference sequence). The length of the CDR3 is 15 residues.

This clone was counted ten times or more. The chain employs TRBV27 and TRBJ1-6, with D tentatively TRBD1 (5 bases). The CDR3 sequence is 17 residues long. Germline V gives CDR1 MNHEY, CDR2 SMNVEV (reference sequence). V lost 3 bases to trimming and J lost 7 bases, with 19 bases between them. The CDR3, as DNA: TGTGCCAGCAGTTTCCTCCCCTCCGGGGCGGGGAATTCACCCCTCCACTTT. Its translation: CASSFLPSGAGNSPLHF.

This clone was picked up a small number of times. The rearrangement links TRBV3-1 to TRBJ2-4; 8 bases fit TRBD1. V shed 1 base, J shed 2 bases, and the junction held 1 base outside the gene matches. CDR1 is LGHDT, CDR2 YNNKEL, per germline (reference sequence). The CDR3 sequence is 15 residues long. The CDR3 DNA reads as TGTGCCAGCAGCCAAGGGACAGGGCCCAAAAACATTCAGTACTTC. Its protein is CASSQGTGPKNIQYF. The full variable domain, its missing parts supplied by reference TRBV3-1 and TRBJ2-4, is DTAVSQTPKYLVTQMGNDKSIKCEQNLGHDTMYWYKQDSKKFLKIMFSYNNKELIINETVPNRFSPKSPDKAHLNLHINSLELGDSAVYFCASSQGTGPKNIQYFGAGTRLSVL.

This chain links TRBV11-2 with TRBJ1-1, with 11 bases matching TRBD1. Germline values: CDR1 SGHAT, CDR2 FQNNGV. With V trimmed by 4 bases and J by 1 base, 2 bases remained unmatched. This CDR3 spans 15 amino acids. The CDR3 coding sequence is TGTGCCAGCAGCTCGGACAGGGGGCGGAACACTGAAGCTTTCTTT. As protein: CASSSDRGRNTEAFF.

The rearrangement uses TRBV13 and TRBJ2-1; D is unclear. V was pared by 4 bases and J by 6 bases, with 10 bases between. Germline V gene data show CDR1 as PRHDT and CDR2 as FYEKMQ (reference sequence). The CDR3 has 13 amino acids. The CDR3 region is CASSSSTLNEQFF. CDR3 DNA: TGTGCCAGCAGCTCCTCCACCCTCAATGAGCAGTTCTTC.

This chain uses TRBV30 with TRBJ1-4, with D unresolved. CDR1 is GTSNPN, CDR2 SVGIG, per germline (reference sequence). Trimming took 5 bases from V and 7 from J, leaving 14 bases between them. This CDR3 has 13 amino acids. CDR3 in amino acids: CAWAGREGEKLFF. The CDR3 DNA sequence: TGTGCCTGGGCGGGGAGGGAGGGTGAAAAACTGTTTTTT.

This clone was detected a few times. This chain uses TRBV28 with TRBJ1-2; a weak D match, TRBD1 (6 bases). This CDR3 has 14 amino acids. Germline V gene lookup returns CDR1 MDHEN and CDR2 SYDVKM. V was clipped by 6 bases and J by 11 bases, with 22 bases between them. The DNA for the CDR3 is TGTGCCAGCAGCCAGACATCCTCAGACAGGCAGTACACCTTC. Residues: CASSQTSSDRQYTF.

Here the CDR3 DNA reads TGTGCCAGCACCAGACTTGAAAAACTGTTTTTT. Amino acid sequence: CASTRLEKLFF. This rearrangement joins TRBV6-1 to TRBJ1-4; no definite D call. The germline V and J ends were trimmed by 7 bases and 7 bases, with 7 bases remaining between them. This CDR3 comprises 11 residues. The germline V gene encodes CDR1 MNHNS and CDR2 SASEGT.

The chain couples TRBV5-6 to TRBJ2-7; D is perhaps TRBD1 (6 bases). The CDR3 is made up of 14 amino acids. The ends were cut back, 2 bases at V and 1 base at J, with 10 bases in the middle. From germline, CDR1 is SGHDT and CDR2 YYEEEE. CDR3 bases: TGTGCCAGCAGCTTCCTGACAGGTTCCTACGAGCAGTACTTC. Amino acids: CASSFLTGSYEQYF.

This clone has at least ten counts. V usage is TRBV28 and J usage is TRBJ1-6; perhaps TRBD1 as D (6 bases). Trimming removed 6 bases at V and 5 bases at J, with 20 bases between. The V gene's germline CDR1 is MDHEN and CDR2 SYDVKM. This CDR3 region has 17 residues. CDR3 in DNA: TGTGCCAGCAGGACCTGGGACACTTTAGTTGATAATTCACCCCTCCACTTT. It yields the protein CASRTWDTLVDNSPLHF.

The V and J genes are TRBV24-1 and TRBJ2-1; TRBD2 agrees at 8 bases. CDR1 and CDR2 (germline): KGHDR, SFDVKD. The CDR3 consists of 15 residues. V shed 4 bases and J 4 bases; nucleotides not matched to a gene: 5. The CDR3 DNA follows: TGTGCCACCAGTGACAGCGGGAGACCTTACAATGAGCAGTTCTTC. Amino acid sequence: CATSDSGRPYNEQFF.

This clone was seen only a few times. The chain combines TRBV2 with TRBJ2-2, with D possibly matching TRBD1 (5 bases). Per the germline V gene, CDR1 is SNHLY and CDR2 is FYNNEI. The V and J ends lost 11 bases and 1 base respectively, with 11 bases between them. This CDR3 is 13 amino acids long. The CDR3 sequence: CASRQKNTGELFF. The DNA of the CDR3 is TGTGCCTCCCGACAGAAGAACACCGGGGAGCTGTTTTTT.

This clone has a handful of counts. The chain joins TRBV3-1 to TRBJ1-6; 8 bases agree with TRBD1. The trim removed 3 bases at V and 4 bases at J, leaving 5 bases unmatched. This CDR3 has 16 residues. The germline CDR1 and CDR2 sequences are LGHDT and YNNKEL (reference sequence). The CDR3 spells CASSQPQGAYNSPLHF. The CDR3 DNA is TGTGCCAGCAGCCAGCCCCAGGGGGCGTATAATTCACCCCTCCACTTT.

This chain uses TRBV11-3 with TRBJ2-3, with D perhaps matching TRBD1 (5 bases). The V and J ends lost 1 base and 4 bases respectively, with 12 bases between them. Per germline, CDR1 SGHNT and CDR2 YENEEA. CDR3 length: 15 amino acids. CDR3 DNA sequence: TGTGCCAGCAGCTTAGTTAGGGGTTTCCCAGATACGCAGTATTTT. This translates into CASSLVRGFPDTQYF.

As to this clone: This may come from a read error, since a much larger clone is one base off. The same CDR3 arises from other DNA sequences in this sample as well. The V gene is TRBV11-2, the J gene TRBJ2-2; tentatively, D is TRBD2 (6 bases). The CDR3 covers 17 residues. Per the germline V gene, CDR1 is SGHAT and CDR2 is FQNNGV. V lost 1 base, J lost 6 bases, and 18 bases lay in between. The CDR3 DNA reads TGTGCCAGCAGCTTAGGAGCGGGTGGGCCTGTGGCCGGGGAGCTGTTTTTT. This gives the protein CASSLGAGGPVAGELFF.

This clone was detected a few times. The gene calls are TRBV2 and TRBJ2-7; TRBD1 or TRBD2 may be the D gene (5 bases each). The CDR3 consists of 14 residues. V lost 7 bases and J lost 3, with 16 bases in between. Germline-derived CDR1 and CDR2 are SNHLY and FYNNEI. The CDR3 DNA sequence: TGTGCCAGCACCTCCCCGGGGCGGAACTACGAGCAGTACTTC. It codes for CASTSPGRNYEQYF. The whole variable domain, filled in from reference TRBV2 and TRBJ2-7, reads EPEVTQTPSHQVTQMGQEVILRCVPISNHLYFYWYRQILGQKVEFLVSFYNNEISEKSEIFDDQFSVERPDGSNFTLKIRSTKLEDSAMYFCASTSPGRNYEQYFGPGTRLTVT.

Within the sample, this clone is medium-sized. This sequence joins TRBV7-6 and TRBJ1-6; D uncertain. The CDR3 covers 13 residues. Per the germline V gene, CDR1 is SGHVS and CDR2 is FNYEAQ. V was cut by 5 bases and J by 10 bases, with 12 bases left in between. CDR3 protein: CASSRYRGSPLHF. The DNA for the CDR3 is TGTGCCAGCAGCCGGTACCGTGGGTCACCCCTCCACTTT. The whole variable domain, remainder taken from reference TRBV7-6 and TRBJ1-6, is GAGVSQSPRYKVTKRGQDVALRCDPISGHVSLYWYRQALGQGPEFLTYFNYEAQQDKSGLPNDRFSAERPEGSISTLTIQRTEQRDSAMYRCASSRYRGSPLHFGNGTRLTVT.

This clone was observed a few times. With a much larger clone just one base away, this may be a read error. The sample contains more than one DNA sequence encoding this CDR3. The chain links TRBV27 to TRBJ2-7; D may correspond to TRBD1 or TRBD2 (5 bases each). CDR1 and CDR2 from the germline V gene are MNHEY and SMNVEV (reference sequence). The CDR3 contains 16 residues. The CDR3 is CASSSGSGPTPYEQYF. DNA for the CDR3: TGTGCCAGTAGTTCCGGGTCGGGACCGACGCCTTACGAGCAGTACTTC.